This paragraph covers one T cell receptor (beta chain) sequence. The V gene lost 6 bases and the J gene lost 5 bases, with 11 bases spanning the gap. CDR3 length: 12 amino acids. Germline CDR1 and CDR2: KGHSH and LQKENI. Assay: immunoSEQ multiplex PCR; the TCRdb copy retains only in-frame clones and omits some. The sample shows 140,000 to 150,000 clones, around 80% of them seen only once. This record belongs to a study of blood T cell repertoires in COVID-19. Study-level background: Sites across the United States, Italy and Spain contributed samples from acute and convalescent COVID-19. Sources were T cells, B-cell-depleted T cells, or PBMCs; the material itself was cDNA or gDNA.

The specimen was peripheral blood. This TCR was recovered from a man in his 60s with active or convalescent COVID-19. The chain employs TRBV18 and TRBJ2-7; a possible D gene is TRBD1 (5 bases). CDR3 nucleotide sequence: TGTGCCAGCTCTCAGGGTGTGGACGAGCAGTACTTC. This gives the protein CASSQGVDEQYF.